This T cell receptor beta chain stems from a study of T cells after yellow fever vaccination. TCRdb reprocessed the 5' RACE reads via MiXCR and lists one record per CDR3 protein. The sample yields hundreds of thousands of distinct CDR3 sequences, roughly 4% seen once. The sample holds a few counts of this clonotype. Between the trimmed V and J ends, which lost 7 bases and 4 bases, there was a span of 13 bases. The CDR3 is 13 residues long. Germline-derived CDR1 and CDR2 are LNHDA and SQIVND (reference sequence). This receptor was obtained from a man aged 18 to 29 who received the YFV17D yellow fever vaccine. V usage is TRBV19 and J usage is TRBJ1-2; D might be TRBD1 (6 bases). The sample in question was PBMCs, obtained on the day of the yellow fever booster vaccination. CDR3 amino acids: CASTADSSYGYTF. CDR3 nucleotides: TGTGCCAGTACCGCGGACAGTTCCTATGGCTACACCTTC.